This T cell receptor beta chain emerged from a study of early T cells in non-severe SARS-CoV-2 infection. Trimming left V 6 bases short and J 7 bases short, with 16 bases between. Germline CDR1 SGHTA, CDR2 FQGNSA. This CDR3 is 15 amino acids long. TCRdb reprocessed the 5' RACE reads via MiXCR and lists one record per CDR3 protein. The sample holds tens of thousands of distinct CDR3 sequences, more than 5% seen once. Many counts were recorded for this clonotype. The receptor comes from an adult who was a healthcare worker with PCR-confirmed SARS-CoV-2 infection or an uninfected control (not recorded which). The chain employs TRBV7-2 and TRBJ1-6, with D maybe TRBD1 (6 bases). Sequencing was done on a sample of whole blood. This CDR3 reads CASRLPGAGNSPLHF. The DNA for the CDR3 is TGTGCCAGCAGATTACCAGGGGCAGGGAATTCACCCCTCCACTTT. The full variable domain, rest sourced from reference TRBV7-2 and TRBJ1-6, is GAGVSQSPSNKVTEKGKDVELRCDPISGHTALYWYRQSLGQGLEFLIYFQGNSAPDKSGLPSDRFSAERTGGSVSTLTIQRTQQEDSAVYLCASRLPGAGNSPLHFGNGTRLTVT.